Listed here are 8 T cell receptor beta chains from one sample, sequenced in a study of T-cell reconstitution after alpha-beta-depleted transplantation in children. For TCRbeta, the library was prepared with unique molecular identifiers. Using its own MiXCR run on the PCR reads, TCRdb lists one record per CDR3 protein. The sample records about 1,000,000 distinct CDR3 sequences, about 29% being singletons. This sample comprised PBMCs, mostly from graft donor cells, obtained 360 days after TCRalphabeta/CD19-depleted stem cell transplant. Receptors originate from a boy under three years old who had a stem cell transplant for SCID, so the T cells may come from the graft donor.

This chain's CDR3 is CASSTWGRSQPQHF. The CDR3 DNA follows: TGTGCCAGCAGTACCTGGGGGAGGAGTCAGCCCCAGCATTTT. The rearrangement joins TRBV12-3 or TRBV12-4 to TRBJ1-5; TRBD1 might be the D (5 bases). Trimming stripped 5 bases from V and 6 bases from J, with 14 bases between. The CDR3 runs to 14 residues.

In nucleotides, the CDR3 is TGTGCCACCAGCAGGGCCCCCGACAGCCATGAGCAGTTCTTC. Translating it yields CATSRAPDSHEQFF. This chain links TRBV15 with TRBJ2-1; D is perhaps TRBD1 (5 bases). CDR1 is LNHNV, CDR2 YYDKDF, per germline (reference sequence). V was trimmed by 3 bases and J by 8 bases, leaving 14 bases between them. This CDR3 has 14 amino acids.

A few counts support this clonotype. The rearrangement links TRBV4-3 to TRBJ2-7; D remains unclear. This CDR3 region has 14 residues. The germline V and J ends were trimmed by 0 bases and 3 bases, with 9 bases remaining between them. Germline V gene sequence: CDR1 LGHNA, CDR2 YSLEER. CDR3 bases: TGCGCCAGCAGCCAAGATAGGTCGGGCTACGAGCAGTACTTC. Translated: CASSQDRSGYEQYF.

The CDR3 nucleotides are TGCAGTGCTAGCAGCAGTTCGAGACCTCAGCCCCAGCATTTT. Amino acids: CSASSSSRPQPQHF. The chain is built from TRBV20-1 and TRBJ1-5; no definite D call. In germline, CDR1 is DFQATT, CDR2 SNEGSKA (reference sequence). Trimming cost V 3 bases and J 6 bases, with 15 bases left between them. The CDR3 is made up of 14 amino acids.

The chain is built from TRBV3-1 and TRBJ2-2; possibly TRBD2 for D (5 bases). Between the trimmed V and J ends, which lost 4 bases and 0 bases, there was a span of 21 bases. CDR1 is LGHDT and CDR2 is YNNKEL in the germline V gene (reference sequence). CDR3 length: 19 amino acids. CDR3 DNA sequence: TGTGCCAGCAGCCGGGTACTAGGGCAGGACGTCGCGAACACCGGGGAGCTGTTTTTT. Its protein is CASSRVLGQDVANTGELFF.

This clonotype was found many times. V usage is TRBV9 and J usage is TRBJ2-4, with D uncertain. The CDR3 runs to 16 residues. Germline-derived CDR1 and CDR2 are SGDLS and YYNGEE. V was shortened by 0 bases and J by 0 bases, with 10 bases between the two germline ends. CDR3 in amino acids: CASSVGSRLAKNIQYF. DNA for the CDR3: TGTGCCAGCAGCGTAGGTAGCCGATTAGCCAAAAACATTCAGTACTTC.

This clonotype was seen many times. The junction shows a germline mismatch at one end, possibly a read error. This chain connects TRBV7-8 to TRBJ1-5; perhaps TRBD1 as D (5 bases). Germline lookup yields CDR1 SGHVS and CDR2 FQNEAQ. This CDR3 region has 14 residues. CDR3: CASSWDGSNQPQHF. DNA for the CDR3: TGCGCCAGCAGCTGGGACGGTAGCAATCAGCCCCAGCATTTT. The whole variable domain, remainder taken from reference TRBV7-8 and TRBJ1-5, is GAGVSQSPRYKVAKRGQDVALRCDPISGHVSLFWYQQALGQGPEFLTYFQNEAQLDKSGLPSDRFFAERPEGSVSTLKIQRTQQEDSAVYLCASSWDGSNQPQHFGDGTRLSIL.

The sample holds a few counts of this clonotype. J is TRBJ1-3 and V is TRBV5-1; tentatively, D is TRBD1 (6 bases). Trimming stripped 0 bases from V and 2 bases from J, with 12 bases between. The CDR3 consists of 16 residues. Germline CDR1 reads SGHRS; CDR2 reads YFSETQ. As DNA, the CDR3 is TGCGCCAGCAGCTTGGCCTCAACAGGGCCTGGAAACACCATATATTTT. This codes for CASSLASTGPGNTIYF.